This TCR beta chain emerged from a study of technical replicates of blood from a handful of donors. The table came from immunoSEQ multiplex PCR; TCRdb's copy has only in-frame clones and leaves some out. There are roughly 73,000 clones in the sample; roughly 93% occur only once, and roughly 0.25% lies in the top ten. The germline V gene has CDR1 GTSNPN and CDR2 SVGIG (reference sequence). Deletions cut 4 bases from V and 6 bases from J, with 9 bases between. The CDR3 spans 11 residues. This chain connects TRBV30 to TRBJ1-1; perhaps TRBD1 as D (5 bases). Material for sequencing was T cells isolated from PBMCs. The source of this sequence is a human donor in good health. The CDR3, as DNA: TGTGCCTGGACCCCGGGGGCTGAAGCTTTCTTT. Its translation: CAWTPGAEAFF.